The rows below give T cell receptor beta chains drawn from one sample of a study of blood T cell repertoires in COVID-19. Profiled with immunoSEQ multiplex PCR; TCRdb holds only in-frame clones, not every one. Of around 300,000 clones in the sample, 70% to 90% were seen once. The material sequenced was peripheral blood. These receptors came from a woman in her 30s with active or convalescent COVID-19. The CDR3 runs from the conserved cysteine through the conserved F or W. Each record gives: CDR3 protein, V gene, J gene.

CASRDSLAGQPQHF	TRBV2	TRBJ1-5
CASSQNGDRLFYEQYF	TRBV28	TRBJ2-7
CASSSIEQQETQYF	TRBV7-8	TRBJ2-5
CASSLAIGATDTQYF	TRBV5-1	TRBJ2-3
CASSRGQGAPADTQYF	TRBV5-1	TRBJ2-3
CASSRDSQWRAFF	TRBV18	TRBJ1-1
CASSRASNYGYTF	TRBV6-2/TRBV6-3	TRBJ1-2
CASSQFTRGNTEAFF	TRBV14	TRBJ1-1
CASSQDWGTGYEQYF	TRBV4-3	TRBJ2-7
CASSLAHLRGETQYF	TRBV7-9	TRBJ2-5
CASSTGLREGYTF	TRBV6-6	TRBJ1-2
CASSQDDSSSYNSPLHF	TRBV4-1	TRBJ1-6
CASRPRRTGQETQYF	TRBV6-5	TRBJ2-5
CASSQDGAGGTQETQYF	TRBV4-3	TRBJ2-5
CASSLTWGQSNSNQPQHF	TRBV28	TRBJ1-5
CASSYPIGHRGEKLFF	TRBV28	TRBJ1-4
CASSDSQQGTVDYGYTF	TRBV6-4	TRBJ1-2
CASSLSGGGPIYNEQFF	TRBV7-8	TRBJ2-1
CASLIAGGPYEQYF	TRBV11-3	TRBJ2-7
CASSQVCLASYEQYF	TRBV3-1/TRBV3-2	TRBJ2-7
CASSQTRGSTEAFF	TRBV4-1	TRBJ1-1
CSASDSGGGETQYF	TRBV20-1	TRBJ2-5
CASSLVTSSPETQYF	TRBV5-1	TRBJ2-5
CASGGQFTGELFF	TRBV14	TRBJ2-2
CASTPPRGPNEQFF	TRBV5-6	TRBJ2-1
CASSPGGSYEQYF	TRBV5-6	TRBJ2-7
CASSNPGTGVFEQYF	TRBV6-2/TRBV6-3	TRBJ2-7
CASSLAAGTEAFF	TRBV11-3	TRBJ1-1
CATSRDLLGTGNYNEQFF	TRBV15	TRBJ2-1
CASSSGVGGGLETQYF	TRBV7-2	TRBJ2-5
CASSQDTTWAHEQYF	TRBV3-1/TRBV3-2	TRBJ2-7
CASSFFGGGAFF	TRBV12-3/TRBV12-4	TRBJ1-1
CASSQVGGGPLHF	TRBV14	TRBJ1-6
CASSLGDRGYEQYF	TRBV5-5	TRBJ2-7
CASSILLYTEAFF	TRBV19	TRBJ1-1
CASSPVGGWGNQPQHF	TRBV18	TRBJ1-5
CASSDEWNEQFF	TRBV6-4	TRBJ2-1
CASSLQGTGYGYTF	TRBV5-8	TRBJ1-2